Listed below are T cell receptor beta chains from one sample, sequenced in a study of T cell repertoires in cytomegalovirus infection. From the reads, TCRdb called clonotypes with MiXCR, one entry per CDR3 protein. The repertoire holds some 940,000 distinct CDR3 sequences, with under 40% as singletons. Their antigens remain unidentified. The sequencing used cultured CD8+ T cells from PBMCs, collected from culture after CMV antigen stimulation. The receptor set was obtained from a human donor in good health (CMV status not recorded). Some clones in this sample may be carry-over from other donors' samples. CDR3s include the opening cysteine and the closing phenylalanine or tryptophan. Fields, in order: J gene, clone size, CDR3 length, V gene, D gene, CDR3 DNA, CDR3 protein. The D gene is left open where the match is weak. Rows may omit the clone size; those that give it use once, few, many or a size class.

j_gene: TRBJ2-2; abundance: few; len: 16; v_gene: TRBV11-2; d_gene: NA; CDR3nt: TGTGCCAGCAGCTTAACCCCGGACAGGAACACCGGGGAGCTGTTTTTT; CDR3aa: CASSLTPDRNTGELFF
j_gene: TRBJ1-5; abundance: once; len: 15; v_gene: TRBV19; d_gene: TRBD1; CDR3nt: TGTGCCAGTACCTCGGTGGACAGGGCCAATCAGCCCCAGCATTTT; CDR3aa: CASTSVDRANQPQHF
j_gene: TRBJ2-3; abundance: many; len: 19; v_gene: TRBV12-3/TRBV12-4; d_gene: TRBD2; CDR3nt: TGTGCCAGCAGTTTAAAAGGGACGGGACTAGCGGGGCTCACAGATACGCAGTATTTT; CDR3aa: CASSLKGTGLAGLTDTQYF
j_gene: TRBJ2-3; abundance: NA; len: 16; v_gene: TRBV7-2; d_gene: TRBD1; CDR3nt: TGTGCCAGCAGCGGAGAGGGACAGGGGGCTTCAGATACGCAGTATTTT; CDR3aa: CASSGEGQGASDTQYF
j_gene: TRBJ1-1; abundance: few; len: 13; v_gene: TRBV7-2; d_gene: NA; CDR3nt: TGTGCCAGCAGCCCAAGGTGGGTTACTGAAGCTTTCTTT; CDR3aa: CASSPRWVTEAFF
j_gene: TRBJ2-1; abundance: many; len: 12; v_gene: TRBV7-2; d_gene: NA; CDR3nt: TGTGCCAGCAGCTTGTCTGCGACACAGCAGTTCTTC; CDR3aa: CASSLSATQQFF
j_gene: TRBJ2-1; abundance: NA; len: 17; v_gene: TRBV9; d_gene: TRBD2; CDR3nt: TGTGCCAGCAGCGTATCTAGCGGGGGGGCAAAGAGGAATGAGCAGTTCTTC; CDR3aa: CASSVSSGGAKRNEQFF
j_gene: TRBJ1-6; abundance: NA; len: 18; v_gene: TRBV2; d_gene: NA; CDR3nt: TGTGCCAGCAGTGAGAGAGGGCCCAGGGCAACTTGGAATTCACCCCTCCACTTT; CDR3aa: CASSERGPRATWNSPLHF
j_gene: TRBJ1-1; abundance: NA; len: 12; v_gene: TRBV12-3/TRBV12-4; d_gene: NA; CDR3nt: TGTGCCAACAGTTTTAGGGGCACTGAAGCTTTCTTT; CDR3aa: CANSFRGTEAFF
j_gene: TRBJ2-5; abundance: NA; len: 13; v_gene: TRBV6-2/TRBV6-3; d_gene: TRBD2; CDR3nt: TGTGCCAGCGAGCGGGGGGTGGAAGAGACCCAGTACTTC; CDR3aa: CASERGVEETQYF
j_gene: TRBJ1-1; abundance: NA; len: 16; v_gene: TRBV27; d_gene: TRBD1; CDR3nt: TGTGCCAGCAGACCCCACAGGGGGGGTGTGAACACTGAAGCTTTCTTT; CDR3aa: CASRPHRGGVNTEAFF
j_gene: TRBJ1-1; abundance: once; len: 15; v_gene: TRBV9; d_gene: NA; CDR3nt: TGTGCCAGCAGCGTGGACGGGACATCCAACACTGAAGCTTTCTTT; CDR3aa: CASSVDGTSNTEAFF
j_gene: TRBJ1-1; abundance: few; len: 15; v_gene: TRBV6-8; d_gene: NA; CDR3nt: TGTGCCAGCAGTTCCCTGGGCGCGGGGGGCCCTGAAGCTTTCTTT; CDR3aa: CASSSLGAGGPEAFF
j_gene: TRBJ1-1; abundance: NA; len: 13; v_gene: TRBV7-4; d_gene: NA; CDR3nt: TGTGCCAGCAGTCCTTCATCGACGCCTGAAGCTTTCTTT; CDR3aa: CASSPSSTPEAFF
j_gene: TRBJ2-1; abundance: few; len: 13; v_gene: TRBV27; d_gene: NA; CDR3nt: TGTGCCAGCAGTTTACAGGCCTACAATGAGCAGTTCTTC; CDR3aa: CASSLQAYNEQFF
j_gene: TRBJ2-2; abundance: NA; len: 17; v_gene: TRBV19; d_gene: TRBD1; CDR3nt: TGTGCCAGTAGCCCCCGAGGGACAGAGACGAACACCGGGGAGCTGTTTTTT; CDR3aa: CASSPRGTETNTGELFF
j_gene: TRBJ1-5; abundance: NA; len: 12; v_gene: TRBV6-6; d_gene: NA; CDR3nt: TGTGCCAGCAGTTACAGGGATCAGCCCCAGCATTTT; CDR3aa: CASSYRDQPQHF
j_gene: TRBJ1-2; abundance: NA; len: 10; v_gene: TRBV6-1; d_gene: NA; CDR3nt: TGTGCCAGCACGGGGGTGGGCTACACCTTC; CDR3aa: CASTGVGYTF
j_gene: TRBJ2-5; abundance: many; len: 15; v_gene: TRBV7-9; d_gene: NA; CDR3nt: TGTGCCAGCAGCTATCGCGGACAAATCCAAGAGACCCAGTACTTC; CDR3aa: CASSYRGQIQETQYF
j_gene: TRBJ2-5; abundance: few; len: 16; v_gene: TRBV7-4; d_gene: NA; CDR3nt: TGTGCCAGCAGCTTAGCCTCCCGGGGGGCTCAAGAGACCCAGTACTTC; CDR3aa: CASSLASRGAQETQYF
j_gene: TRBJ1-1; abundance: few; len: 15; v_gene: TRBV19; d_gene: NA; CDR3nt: TGTGCCAGTAGACGGGACCCATCGTGGGACACTGAAGCTTTCTTT; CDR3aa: CASRRDPSWDTEAFF
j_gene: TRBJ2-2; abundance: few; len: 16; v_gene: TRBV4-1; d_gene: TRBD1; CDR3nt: TGCGCCAGCAGCCAAGGGGGACAGGATAACACCGGGGAGCTGTTTTTT; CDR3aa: CASSQGGQDNTGELFF
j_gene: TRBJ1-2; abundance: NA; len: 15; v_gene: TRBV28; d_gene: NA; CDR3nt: TGTGCCAGCAATACCCTGAGAAAGCAAAGTGAGGGCTACACCTTC; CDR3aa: CASNTLRKQSEGYTF
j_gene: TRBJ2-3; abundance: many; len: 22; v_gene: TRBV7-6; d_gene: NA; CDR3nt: TGTGCCAGCAGCTTAGTTTACGGTCGGGCGGGGGCGTCAAACGATAGCACAGATACGCAGTATTTT; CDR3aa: CASSLVYGRAGASNDSTDTQYF
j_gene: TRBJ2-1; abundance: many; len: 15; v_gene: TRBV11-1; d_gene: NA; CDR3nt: TGTGCCAGCAACACACCGGGGCCCTGGGTGGATGAGCAGTTCTTC; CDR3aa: CASNTPGPWVDEQFF
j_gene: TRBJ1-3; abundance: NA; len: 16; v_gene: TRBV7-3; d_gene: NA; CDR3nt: TGTGCCAGCAGCTTGGACCGGGATCGCTCTAGAAACACCATATATTTT; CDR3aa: CASSLDRDRSRNTIYF
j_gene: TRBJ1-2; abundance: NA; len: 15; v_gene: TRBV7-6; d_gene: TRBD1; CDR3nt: TGTGCCAGCAGCCCATACAGGGGGCGTCGGGATGGCTACACCTTC; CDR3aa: CASSPYRGRRDGYTF
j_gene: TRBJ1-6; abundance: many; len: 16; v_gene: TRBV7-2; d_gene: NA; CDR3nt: TGTGCCAGCAGCCAGGACAGTGGGGGCTATAATTCACCCCTCCACTTT; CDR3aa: CASSQDSGGYNSPLHF
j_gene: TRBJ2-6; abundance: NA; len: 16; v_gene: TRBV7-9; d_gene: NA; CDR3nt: TGTGCCAGCAGCCCTACCGTGGGGTATGGGGCCAACGTCCTGACTTTC; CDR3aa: CASSPTVGYGANVLTF
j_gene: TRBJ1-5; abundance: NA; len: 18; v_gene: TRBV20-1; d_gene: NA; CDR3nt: TGCAGTGCTAGCCCAGAGCTTGGACGGGCAGGACACAATCAGCCCCAGCATTTT; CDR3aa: CSASPELGRAGHNQPQHF
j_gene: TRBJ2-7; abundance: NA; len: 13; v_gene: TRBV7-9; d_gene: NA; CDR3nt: TGTGCCAGCAGCTTTCCAGAGTCCTACGAGCAGTACTTC; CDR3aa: CASSFPESYEQYF
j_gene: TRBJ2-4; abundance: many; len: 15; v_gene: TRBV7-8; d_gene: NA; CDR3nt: TGTGCCAGCAGCTTCCGGTCGGGACTTGGAAACATTCAGTACTTC; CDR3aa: CASSFRSGLGNIQYF
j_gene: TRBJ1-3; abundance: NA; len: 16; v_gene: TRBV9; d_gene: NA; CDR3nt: TGTGCCAGCAGCGTAGAAGGAGTTGGCAGGACAAACACCATATATTTT; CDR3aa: CASSVEGVGRTNTIYF
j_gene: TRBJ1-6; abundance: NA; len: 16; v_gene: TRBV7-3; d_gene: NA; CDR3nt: TGTGCCAGCAGCTCCCCCCCGACGAATTTTAATTCACCCCTCCACTTT; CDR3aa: CASSSPPTNFNSPLHF
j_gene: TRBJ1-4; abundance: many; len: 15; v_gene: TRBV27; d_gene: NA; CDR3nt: TGTGCCAGCAGTTTATCTGCCCCGACAGGTGAAAAACTGTTTTTT; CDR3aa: CASSLSAPTGEKLFF
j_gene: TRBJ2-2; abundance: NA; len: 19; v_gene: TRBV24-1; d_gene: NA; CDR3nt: TGTGCCACCAGTGAACTCGGACCTCGTTTGGGCCTGAACACCGGGGAGCTGTTTTTT; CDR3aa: CATSELGPRLGLNTGELFF
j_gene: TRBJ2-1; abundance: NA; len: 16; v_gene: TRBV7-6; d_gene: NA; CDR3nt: TGTGCCAGCAGCTTAGGAAGTCGCAGGGGAGGGGATGAGCAGTTCTTC; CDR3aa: CASSLGSRRGGDEQFF
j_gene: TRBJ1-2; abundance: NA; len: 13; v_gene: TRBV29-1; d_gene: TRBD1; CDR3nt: TGCAGCGTTGATACAGGGGGCAACGGTGGCTACACCTTC; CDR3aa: CSVDTGGNGGYTF
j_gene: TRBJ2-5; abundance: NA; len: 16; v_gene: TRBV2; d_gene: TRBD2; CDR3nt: TGTGCCAGCAGTGCACTAGCGGGGGGCTGGGGGGAAGGCCAGTACTTC; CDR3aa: CASSALAGGWGEGQYF
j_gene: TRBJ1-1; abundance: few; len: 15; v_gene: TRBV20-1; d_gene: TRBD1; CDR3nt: TGCAGTGCTAGGTCCTACAGGGGTAGCAACACTGAAGCTTTCTTT; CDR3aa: CSARSYRGSNTEAFF
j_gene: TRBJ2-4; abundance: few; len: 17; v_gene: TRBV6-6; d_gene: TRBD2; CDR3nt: TGTGCCAGCAGGGAGTTTAGCGGGGGTAGTGAGAAAAACATTCAGTACTTC; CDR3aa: CASREFSGGSEKNIQYF
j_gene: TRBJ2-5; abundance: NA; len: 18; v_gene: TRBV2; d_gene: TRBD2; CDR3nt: TGTGCCAGCAGTACTACGTTGGCTAGCGGTGGGTACCAAGAGACCCAGTACTTC; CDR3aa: CASSTTLASGGYQETQYF
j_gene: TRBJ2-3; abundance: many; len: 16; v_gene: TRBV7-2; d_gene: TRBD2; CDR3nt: TGTGCCAGCAGCCCTTTAGCGGGGGCCCTCACAGATACGCAGTATTTT; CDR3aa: CASSPLAGALTDTQYF
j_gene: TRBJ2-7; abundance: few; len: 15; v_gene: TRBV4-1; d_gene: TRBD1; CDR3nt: TGCGCCAGCAGTGGAAGGACAGGGGACTCCTACGAGCAGTACTTC; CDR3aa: CASSGRTGDSYEQYF
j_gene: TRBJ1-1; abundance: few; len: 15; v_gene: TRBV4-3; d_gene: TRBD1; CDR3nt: TGCGCCAGCAGCCAAGTTTGGGACAGGGTGACTGAAGCTTTCTTT; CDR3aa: CASSQVWDRVTEAFF
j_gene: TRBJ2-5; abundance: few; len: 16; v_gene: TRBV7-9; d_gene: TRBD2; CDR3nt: TGTGCCAGCAGCGACGGATTAGCGGGTTACCAAGAGACCCAGTACTTC; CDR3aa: CASSDGLAGYQETQYF
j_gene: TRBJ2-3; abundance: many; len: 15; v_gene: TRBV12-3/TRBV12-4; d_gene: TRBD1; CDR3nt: TGTGCCAGCCCACCCGGTGGACAGGAGTCAGATACGCAGTATTTT; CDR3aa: CASPPGGQESDTQYF
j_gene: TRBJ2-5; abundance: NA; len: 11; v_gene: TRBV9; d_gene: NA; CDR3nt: TGTGCCAGCAGCGTGGAAGAGACCCAGTACTTC; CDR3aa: CASSVEETQYF
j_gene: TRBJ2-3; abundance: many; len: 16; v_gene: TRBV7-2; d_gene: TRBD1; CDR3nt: TGTGCCAGCAGCGCGCCGGGACAGGGTTATTTGGATACGCAGTATTTT; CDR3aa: CASSAPGQGYLDTQYF
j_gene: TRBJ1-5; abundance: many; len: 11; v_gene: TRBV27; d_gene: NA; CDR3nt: TGTGCCAGCGGGGGCGACCAGCCCCAGCATTTT; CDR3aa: CASGGDQPQHF
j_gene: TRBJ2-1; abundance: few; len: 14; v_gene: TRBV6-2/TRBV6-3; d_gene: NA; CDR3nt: NA; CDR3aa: CASILDRGNNEQFF
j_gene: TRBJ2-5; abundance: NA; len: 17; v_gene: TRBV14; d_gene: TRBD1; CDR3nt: TGTGCCAGCAGCCAAGAATTAGAGGGGACAGGTCAAGAGACCCAGTACTTC; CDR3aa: CASSQELEGTGQETQYF
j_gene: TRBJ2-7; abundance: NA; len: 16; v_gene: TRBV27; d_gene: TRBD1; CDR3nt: TGTGCCAGCAATCCTGTCCGGGGGACAGGGGTCTACGAGCAGTACTTC; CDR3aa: CASNPVRGTGVYEQYF
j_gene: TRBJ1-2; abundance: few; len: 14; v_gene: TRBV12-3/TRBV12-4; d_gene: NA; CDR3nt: TGTGCCAGCAGTCCACCGGGTCTTCGCTATGGCTACACCTTC; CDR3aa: CASSPPGLRYGYTF
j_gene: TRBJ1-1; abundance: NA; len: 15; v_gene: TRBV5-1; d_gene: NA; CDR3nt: TGCGCCAGCAGCTTGGCCGTAGTGCCGAACACTGAAGCTTTCTTT; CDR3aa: CASSLAVVPNTEAFF
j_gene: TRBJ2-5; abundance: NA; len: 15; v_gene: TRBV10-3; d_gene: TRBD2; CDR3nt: TGTGCCACCGCTCCCTATAGCGGGGGTGGAGAGACCCAGTACTTC; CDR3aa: CATAPYSGGGETQYF
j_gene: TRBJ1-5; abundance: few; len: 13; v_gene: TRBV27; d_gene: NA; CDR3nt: TGTGCCAGCAGTTTATCGGACACCCATCCCCAGCATTTT; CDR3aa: CASSLSDTHPQHF
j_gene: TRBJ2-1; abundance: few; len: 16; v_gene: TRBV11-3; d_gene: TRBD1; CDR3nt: TGTGCCAGCAGCTCCAAAGGACAGGGGGCCTACAATGAGCAGTTCTTC; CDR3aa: CASSSKGQGAYNEQFF
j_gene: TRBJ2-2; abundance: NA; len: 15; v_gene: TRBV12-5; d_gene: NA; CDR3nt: TGTGCTAGTGGTCTGCAGCCGGGGCGAAACGGGGAGCTGTTTTTT; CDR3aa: CASGLQPGRNGELFF
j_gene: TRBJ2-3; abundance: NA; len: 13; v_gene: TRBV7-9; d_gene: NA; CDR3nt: TGTGCCAGCAGCTCGACGACTTCAGATACGCAGTATTTT; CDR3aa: CASSSTTSDTQYF